The entry below gives a single T cell receptor beta chain sequence along with its context. What it binds is not known. The sample comes from a study of cytomegalovirus exposure and HLA in healthy donors. Whole-study findings and limits: HLA alleles were associated with roughly 17,000 TCR beta sequences in a later analysis at 0.05 false discovery rate. The authors judged a highly shared variant cluster likely a sequencing artifact. The classifier reportedly diagnosed cytomegalovirus status with high specificity and sensitivity.

The CDR3 has 16 residues. Trimming stripped 2 bases from V and 1 base from J, with 13 bases between. CDR1 is SGHDN and CDR2 is FVKESK in the germline V gene. Both 60 Vbeta primers and 13 Jbeta primers went into the PCR. TCRdb keeps only in-frame clones here, not all; method: immunoSEQ multiplex PCR. The profile shows around 100,000 clones, 70% of them singletons. V gene TRBV14 combines with J gene TRBJ2-3; no clear D gene. Sequenced material: PBMCs. The receptor was derived from a man between 40 and 49 years old in good health and CMV-seropositive. CDR3 bases: TGTGCCAGCAGCCAATTGGGCTCGTTGGGCACAGATACGCAGTATTTT. This codes for CASSQLGSLGTDTQYF.